This T cell receptor beta chain was captured by sequencing in a study of blood T cells in healthy people across ages. Every sample yielded at least 6 million isolated PBMCs. The V gene lost 2 bases and the J gene lost 3 bases, with 17 bases spanning the gap. This CDR3 is built from 17 residues. Per the germline V gene, CDR1 is KGHDR and CDR2 is SFDVKD. Alongside a J-beta primer mix, a sample-barcoded 5' primer served in a second PCR lasting roughly 7 to 11 cycles. MiXCR, applied by TCRdb to the 5' RACE reads, yields one record per CDR3 protein. The repertoire has over 1,500,000 distinct CDR3 sequences, around 50% of them found once; the top ten carry around 2.1%.

The sample consisted of blood. The chain joins TRBV24-1 to TRBJ2-3, with a tentative D call TRBD2 (7 bases). This clonotype was obtained from a woman between 40 and 50 years old in good health. The CDR3 DNA reads TGTGCCACCAGTGATTGGGGGGGGCGGAAGGAAACAGATACGCAGTATTTT. Translating it yields CATSDWGGRKETDTQYF.